This T cell receptor beta chain was profiled in a study of T-cell reconstitution after alpha-beta-depleted transplantation in children. This CDR3 has 12 residues. From germline, CDR1 is SGHTA and CDR2 FQGTGA. V was pared by 4 bases and J by 8 bases, with 9 bases between. Unique molecular identifiers were used to barcode this TCRbeta library. TCRdb fed the PCR reads into MiXCR, producing one record per CDR3 protein. The sample consists of 95,000 to 150,000 distinct CDR3 sequences, roughly 24% of them appearing once. The material was PBMCs, mostly from graft donor cells, obtained 180 days after TCRalphabeta/CD19-depleted stem cell transplant. This TCR derives from a male patient between 2 and 10 years old who had a stem cell transplant for chronic granulomatous disease, so the T cells may come from the graft donor. The rearrangement joins TRBV7-3 to TRBJ2-1; no clear D gene. The CDR3 reads CASSSNLYEQFF. In DNA, the CDR3 is TGTGCCAGCAGCTCCAACTTGTATGAGCAGTTCTTC. Full variable domain (missing parts from reference TRBV7-3 and TRBJ2-1): GAGVSQTPSNKVTEKGKYVELRCDPISGHTALYWYRQSLGQGPEFLIYFQGTGAADDSGLPNDRFFAVRPEGSVSTLKIQRTERGDSAVYLCASSSNLYEQFFGPGTRLTVL.